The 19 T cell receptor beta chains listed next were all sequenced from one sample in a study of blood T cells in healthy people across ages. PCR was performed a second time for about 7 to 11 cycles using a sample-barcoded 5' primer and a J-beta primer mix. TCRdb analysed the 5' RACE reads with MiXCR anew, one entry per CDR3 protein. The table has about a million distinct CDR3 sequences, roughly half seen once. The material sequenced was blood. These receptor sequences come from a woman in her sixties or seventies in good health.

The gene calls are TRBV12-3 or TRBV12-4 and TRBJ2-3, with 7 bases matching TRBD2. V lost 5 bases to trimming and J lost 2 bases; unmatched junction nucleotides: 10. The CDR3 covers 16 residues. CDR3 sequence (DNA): TGTGCCAGCAGTACGTTACTAGCGACCAACACAGATACGCAGTATTTT. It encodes CASSTLLATNTDTQYF.

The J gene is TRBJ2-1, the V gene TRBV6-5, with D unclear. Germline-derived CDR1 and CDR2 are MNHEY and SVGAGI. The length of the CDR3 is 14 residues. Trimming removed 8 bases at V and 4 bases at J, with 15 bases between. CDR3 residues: CASARADAYNEQFF. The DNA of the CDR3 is TGTGCCAGCGCTAGGGCAGACGCTTACAATGAGCAGTTCTTC.

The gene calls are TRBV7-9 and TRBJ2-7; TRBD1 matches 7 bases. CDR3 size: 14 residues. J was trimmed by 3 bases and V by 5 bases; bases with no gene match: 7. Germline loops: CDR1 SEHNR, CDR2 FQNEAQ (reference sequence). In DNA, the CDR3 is TGTGCCAGCAGCCACCGGGACAGAAACTACGAGCAGTACTTC. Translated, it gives CASSHRDRNYEQYF.

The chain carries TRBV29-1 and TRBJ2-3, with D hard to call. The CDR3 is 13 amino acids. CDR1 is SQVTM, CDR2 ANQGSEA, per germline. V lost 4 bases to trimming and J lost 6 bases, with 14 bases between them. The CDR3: CSVGCQSVDTQYF. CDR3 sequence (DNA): TGCAGCGTTGGGTGCCAAAGTGTGGATACGCAGTATTTT.

The DNA for the CDR3 is TGTGCCAGCAGTGTGGACACTGAAGCTTTCTTT. Its protein product is CASSVDTEAFF. The V and J genes are TRBV28 and TRBJ1-1, with D uncertain. V was cut by 5 bases and J by 3 bases, with 4 bases left in between. CDR3 length: 11 amino acids. Germline V lookup: CDR1 MDHEN, CDR2 SYDVKM.

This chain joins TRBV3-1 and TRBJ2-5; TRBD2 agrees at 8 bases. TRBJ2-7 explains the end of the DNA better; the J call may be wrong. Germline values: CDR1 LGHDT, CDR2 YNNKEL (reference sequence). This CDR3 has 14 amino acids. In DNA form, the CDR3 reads TGTGCCAGCAGCCATCTGCGGGAGGAAAGCGAGCAGTACTTC. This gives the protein CASSHLREESEQYF.

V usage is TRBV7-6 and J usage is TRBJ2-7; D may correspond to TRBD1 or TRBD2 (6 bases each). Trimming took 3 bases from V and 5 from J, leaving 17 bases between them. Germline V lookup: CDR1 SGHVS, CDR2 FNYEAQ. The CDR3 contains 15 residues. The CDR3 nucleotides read TGTGCCAGCAGCTTGGGAGACAGGAGGGTTCACGAGCAGTACTTC. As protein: CASSLGDRRVHEQYF.

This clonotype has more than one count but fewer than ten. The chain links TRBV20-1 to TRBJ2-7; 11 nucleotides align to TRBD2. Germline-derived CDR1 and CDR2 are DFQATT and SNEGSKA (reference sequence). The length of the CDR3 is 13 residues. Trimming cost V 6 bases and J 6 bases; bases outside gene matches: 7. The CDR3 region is CSAATTSGSEQYF. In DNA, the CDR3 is TGCAGTGCCGCGACTACTAGCGGGAGCGAGCAGTACTTC.

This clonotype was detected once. The CDR3 DNA sequence: TGTGCCAGCAAAAACAGGGGTTCGGCAGATACGCAGTATTTT. Its translation is CASKNRGSADTQYF. The J gene is TRBJ2-3, the V gene TRBV6-2 or TRBV6-3, with 7 bases matching TRBD1. V shed 7 bases and J 4 bases; nucleotides not matched to a gene: 8. The CDR3 is 14 residues long. CDR1 and CDR2 from the germline V gene are MNHEY and SVGEGT.

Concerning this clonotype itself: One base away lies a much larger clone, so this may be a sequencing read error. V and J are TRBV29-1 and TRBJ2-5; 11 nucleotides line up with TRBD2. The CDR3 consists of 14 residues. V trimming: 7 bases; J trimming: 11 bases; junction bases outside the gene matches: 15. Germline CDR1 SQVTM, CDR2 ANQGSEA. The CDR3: CSARLAGKYNEQYF. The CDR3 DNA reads TGCAGCGCGAGACTAGCGGGGAAATACAATGAGCAGTACTTC.

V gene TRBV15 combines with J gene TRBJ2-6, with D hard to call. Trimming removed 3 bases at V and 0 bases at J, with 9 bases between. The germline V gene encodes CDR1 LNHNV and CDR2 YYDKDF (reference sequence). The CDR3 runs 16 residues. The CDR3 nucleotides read TGTGCCACCAGCAGCCACAAGAGCTCTGGGGCCAACGTCCTGACTTTC. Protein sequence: CATSSHKSSGANVLTF.

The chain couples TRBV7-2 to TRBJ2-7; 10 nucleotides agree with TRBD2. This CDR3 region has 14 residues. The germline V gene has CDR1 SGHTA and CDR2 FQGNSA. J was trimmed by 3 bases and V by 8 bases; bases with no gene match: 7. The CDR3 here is CASAASGGSYEQYF. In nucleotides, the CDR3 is TGTGCCAGCGCGGCTAGCGGGGGCAGCTACGAGCAGTACTTC.

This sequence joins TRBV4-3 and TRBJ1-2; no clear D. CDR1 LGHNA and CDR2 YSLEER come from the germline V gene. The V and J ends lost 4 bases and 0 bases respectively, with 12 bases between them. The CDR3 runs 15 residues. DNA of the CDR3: TGCGCCAGCAGCCTCGTAACCCCAGCTAACTATGGCTACACCTTC. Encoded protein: CASSLVTPANYGYTF.

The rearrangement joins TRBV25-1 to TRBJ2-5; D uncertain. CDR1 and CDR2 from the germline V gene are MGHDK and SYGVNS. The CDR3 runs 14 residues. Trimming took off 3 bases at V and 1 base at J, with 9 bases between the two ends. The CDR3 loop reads CASSEMGFQETQYF. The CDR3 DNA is TGTGCCAGCAGTGAGATGGGGTTCCAAGAGACCCAGTACTTC.

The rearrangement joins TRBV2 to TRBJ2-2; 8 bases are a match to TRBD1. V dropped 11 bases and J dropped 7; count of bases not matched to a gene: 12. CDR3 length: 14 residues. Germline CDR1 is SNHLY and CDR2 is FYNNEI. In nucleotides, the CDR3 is TGTGCCTGCACCCCGGACAGGGAAGTCGGGGAGCTGTTTTTT. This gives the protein CACTPDREVGELFF.

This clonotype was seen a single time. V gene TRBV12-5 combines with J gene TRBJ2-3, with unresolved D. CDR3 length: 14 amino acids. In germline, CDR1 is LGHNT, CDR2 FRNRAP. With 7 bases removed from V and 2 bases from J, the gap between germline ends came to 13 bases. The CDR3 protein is CASAPYGNTDTQYF. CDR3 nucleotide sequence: TGTGCTAGTGCCCCATACGGAAACACAGATACGCAGTATTTT. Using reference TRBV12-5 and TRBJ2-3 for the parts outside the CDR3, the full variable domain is DARVTQTPRHKVTEMGQEVTMRCQPILGHNTVFWYRQTMMQGLELLAYFRNRAPLDDSGMPKDRFSAEMPDATLATLKIQPSEPRDSAVYFCASAPYGNTDTQYFGPGTRLTVL.

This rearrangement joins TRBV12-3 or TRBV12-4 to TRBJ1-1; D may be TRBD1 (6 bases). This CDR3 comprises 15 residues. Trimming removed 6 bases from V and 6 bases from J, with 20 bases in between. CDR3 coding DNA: TGTGCCAGCAGCTCCCTTGGGGGCGGGGGGGCTGAAGCTTTCTTT. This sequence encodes CASSSLGGGGAEAFF.

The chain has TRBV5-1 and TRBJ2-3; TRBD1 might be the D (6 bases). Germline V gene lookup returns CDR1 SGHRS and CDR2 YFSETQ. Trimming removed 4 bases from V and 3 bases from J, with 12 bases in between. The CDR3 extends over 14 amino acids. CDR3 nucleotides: TGCGCCAGCAGCGTGGGACATTTTACAGATACGCAGTATTTT. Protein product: CASSVGHFTDTQYF.

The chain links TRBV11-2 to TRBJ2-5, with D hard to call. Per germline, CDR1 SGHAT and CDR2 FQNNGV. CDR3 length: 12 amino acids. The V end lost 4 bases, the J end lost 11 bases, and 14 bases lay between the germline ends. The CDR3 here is CASSSNNNEQYF. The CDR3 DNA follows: TGTGCCAGCAGCTCTAACAACAATGAGCAGTACTTC.